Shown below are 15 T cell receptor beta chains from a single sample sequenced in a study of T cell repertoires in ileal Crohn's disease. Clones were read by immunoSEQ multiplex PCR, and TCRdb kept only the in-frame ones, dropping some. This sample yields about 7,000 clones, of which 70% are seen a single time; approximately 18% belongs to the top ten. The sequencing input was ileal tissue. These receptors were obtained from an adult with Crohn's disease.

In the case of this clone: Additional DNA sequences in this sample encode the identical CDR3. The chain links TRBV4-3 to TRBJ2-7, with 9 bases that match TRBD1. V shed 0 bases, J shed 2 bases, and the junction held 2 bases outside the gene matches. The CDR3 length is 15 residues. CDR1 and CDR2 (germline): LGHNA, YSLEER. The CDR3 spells CASSQDDRGAYEQYF. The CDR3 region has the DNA TGCGCCAGCAGCCAAGATGACAGGGGGGCCTACGAGCAGTACTTC.

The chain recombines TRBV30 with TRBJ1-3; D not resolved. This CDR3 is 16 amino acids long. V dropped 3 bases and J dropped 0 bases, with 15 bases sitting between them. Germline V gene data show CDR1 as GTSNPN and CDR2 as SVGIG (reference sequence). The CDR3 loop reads CAWRGGQSSSGNTIYF. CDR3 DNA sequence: TGTGCCTGGAGAGGCGGGCAGTCCAGCTCTGGAAACACCATATATTTT.

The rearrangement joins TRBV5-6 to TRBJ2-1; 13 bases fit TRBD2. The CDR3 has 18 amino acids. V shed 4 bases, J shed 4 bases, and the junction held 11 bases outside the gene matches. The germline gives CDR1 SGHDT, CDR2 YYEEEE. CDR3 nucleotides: TGTGCCAGCAGCGCGGACAAAGGACTAGCGGGGGTATACAATGAGCAGTTCTTC. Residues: CASSADKGLAGVYNEQFF.

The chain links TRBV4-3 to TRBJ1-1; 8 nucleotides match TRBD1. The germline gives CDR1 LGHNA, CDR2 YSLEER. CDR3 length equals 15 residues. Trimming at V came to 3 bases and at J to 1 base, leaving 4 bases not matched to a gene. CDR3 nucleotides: TGCGCCAGCAGCCAGTTCGGGACAGGGAACACTGAAGCTTTCTTT. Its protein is CASSQFGTGNTEAFF.

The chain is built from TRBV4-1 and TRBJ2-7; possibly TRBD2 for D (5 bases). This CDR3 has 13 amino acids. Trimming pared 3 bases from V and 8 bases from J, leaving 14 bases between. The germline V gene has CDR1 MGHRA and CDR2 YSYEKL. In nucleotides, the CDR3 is TGCGCCAGCAGCCAGGGTTCGGGAATACAGCAGTACTTC. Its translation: CASSQGSGIQQYF.

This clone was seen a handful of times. The CDR3 DNA reads TGTGCCAGTAGTAATCGGGACAGGGGGCCGGGCACTGAAGCTTTCTTT. Protein: CASSNRDRGPGTEAFF. The chain employs TRBV19 and TRBJ1-1, with 12 positions matching TRBD1. Per germline, CDR1 LNHDA and CDR2 SQIVND (reference sequence). V lost 4 bases to trimming and J lost 4 bases; unmatched junction nucleotides: 7. CDR3 length: 16 residues.

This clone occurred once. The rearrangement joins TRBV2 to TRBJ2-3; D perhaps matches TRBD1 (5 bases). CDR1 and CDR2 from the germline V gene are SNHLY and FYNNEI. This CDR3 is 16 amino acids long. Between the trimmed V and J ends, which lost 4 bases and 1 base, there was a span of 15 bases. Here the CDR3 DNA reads TGTGCCAGCAGTGGCAACAGGCTTCAAGGCACAGATACGCAGTATTTT. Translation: CASSGNRLQGTDTQYF.

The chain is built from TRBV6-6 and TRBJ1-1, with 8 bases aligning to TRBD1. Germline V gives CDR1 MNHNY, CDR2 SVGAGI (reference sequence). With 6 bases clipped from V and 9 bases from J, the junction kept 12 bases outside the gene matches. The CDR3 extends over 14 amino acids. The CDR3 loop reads CASRETGVISKAFF. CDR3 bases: TGTGCCAGCAGAGAGACAGGGGTGATTTCGAAAGCTTTCTTT.

The CDR3 DNA reads as TGTGCCTGGAGTGTACTCGGGGTGGGGGCTAATGGCTACACCTTC. It yields the protein CAWSVLGVGANGYTF. The gene calls are TRBV30 and TRBJ1-2; the D gene is possibly TRBD1 (6 bases). CDR1 is GTSNPN and CDR2 is SVGIG in the germline V gene (reference sequence). The CDR3 spans 15 residues. V lost 0 bases, J lost 6 bases, and 17 bases lay in between.

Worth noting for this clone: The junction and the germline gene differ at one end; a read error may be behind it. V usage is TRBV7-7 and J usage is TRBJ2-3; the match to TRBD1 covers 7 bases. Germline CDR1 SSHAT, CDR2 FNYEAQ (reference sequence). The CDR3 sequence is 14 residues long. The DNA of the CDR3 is TGTGCTAGCAGCCGTGGGACAGCGGCAGATACGCAGTATTTT. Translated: CASSRGTAADTQYF.

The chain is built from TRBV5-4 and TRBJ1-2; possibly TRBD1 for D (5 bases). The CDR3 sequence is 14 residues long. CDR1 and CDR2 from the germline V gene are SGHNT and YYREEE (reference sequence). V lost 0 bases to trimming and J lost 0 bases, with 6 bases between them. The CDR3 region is CASSLDRTNYGYTF. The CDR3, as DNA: TGTGCCAGCAGCTTGGACAGGACTAACTATGGCTACACCTTC.

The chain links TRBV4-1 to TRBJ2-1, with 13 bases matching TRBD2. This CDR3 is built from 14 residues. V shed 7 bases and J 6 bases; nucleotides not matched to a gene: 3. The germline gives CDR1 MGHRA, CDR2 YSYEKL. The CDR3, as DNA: TGCGCCAGCAAACTAGCGGGGGGGGTCAATGAGCAGTTCTTC. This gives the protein CASKLAGGVNEQFF.

The chain's CDR3 is CASSPPYREGEQYF. In DNA form, the CDR3 reads TGTGCCAGCTCACCGCCTTACAGGGAAGGCGAGCAGTACTTC. The rearrangement joins TRBV18 to TRBJ2-7, with D possibly TRBD1 on 6 matching bases. The V and J ends lost 3 bases and 6 bases respectively, with 15 bases between them. Germline lookup yields CDR1 KGHSH and CDR2 LQKENI. There are 14 residues in the CDR3.

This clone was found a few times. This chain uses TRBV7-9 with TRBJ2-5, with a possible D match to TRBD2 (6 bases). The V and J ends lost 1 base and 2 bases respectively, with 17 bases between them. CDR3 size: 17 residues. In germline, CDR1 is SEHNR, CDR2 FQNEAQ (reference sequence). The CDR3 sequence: CASSLGSDYRLQETQYF. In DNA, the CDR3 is TGTGCCAGCAGCTTAGGGTCGGACTACAGATTACAAGAGACCCAGTACTTC. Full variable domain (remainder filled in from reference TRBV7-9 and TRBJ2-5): DTGVSQNPRHKITKRGQNVTFRCDPISEHNRLYWYRQTLGQGPEFLTYFQNEAQLEKSRLLSDRFSAERPKGSFSTLEIQRTEQGDSAMYLCASSLGSDYRLQETQYFGPGTRLLVL.

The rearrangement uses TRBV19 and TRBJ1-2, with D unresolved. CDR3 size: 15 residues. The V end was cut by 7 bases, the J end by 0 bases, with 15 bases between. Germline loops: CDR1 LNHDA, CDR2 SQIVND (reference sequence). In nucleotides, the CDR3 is TGTGCCAGTAACCGCGCCCGGGTTTCTAACTATGGCTACACCTTC. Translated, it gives CASNRARVSNYGYTF.